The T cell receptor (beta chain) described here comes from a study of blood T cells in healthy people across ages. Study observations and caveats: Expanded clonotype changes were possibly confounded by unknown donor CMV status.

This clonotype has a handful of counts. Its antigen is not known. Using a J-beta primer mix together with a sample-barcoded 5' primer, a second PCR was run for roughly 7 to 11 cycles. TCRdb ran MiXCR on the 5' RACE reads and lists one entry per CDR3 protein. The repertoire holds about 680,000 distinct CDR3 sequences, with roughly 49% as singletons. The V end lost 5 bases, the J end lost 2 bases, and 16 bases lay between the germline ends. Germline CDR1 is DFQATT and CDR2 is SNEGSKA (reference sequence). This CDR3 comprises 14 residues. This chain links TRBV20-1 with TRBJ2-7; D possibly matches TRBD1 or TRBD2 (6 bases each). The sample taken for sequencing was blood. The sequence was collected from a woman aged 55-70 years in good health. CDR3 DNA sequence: TGCAGTGCTGGTGGGGGGCAGAATACCTACGAGCAGTACTTC. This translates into CSAGGGQNTYEQYF.